These 16 T cell receptor beta chains were all obtained from the same sample, sequenced in a study of blood T cell repertoires in COVID-19. TCRdb's copy holds only in-frame clones and misses some; the assay was immunoSEQ multiplex PCR. This sample has around 300,000 clones; under 90% occur once, and the top ten carry about 1.7%. The source material was PBMCs or T cells enriched from blood (not recorded which). The source is a woman in her thirties or forties who had recovered from COVID-19.

The chain joins TRBV2 to TRBJ2-1, with 7 bases that match TRBD1. Germline CDR1 is SNHLY and CDR2 is FYNNEI. The length of the CDR3 is 13 residues. V trimming: 8 bases; J trimming: 6 bases; junction bases outside the gene matches: 7. The CDR3 reads CASATGISNEQFF. The CDR3 nucleotides read TGTGCCAGCGCGACAGGGATAAGCAATGAGCAGTTCTTC.

This chain joins TRBV29-1 and TRBJ1-2; possibly TRBD1 for D (6 bases). Trimming removed 5 bases from V and 2 bases from J, with 15 bases in between. The CDR3 length is 14 residues. Germline V gene sequence: CDR1 SQVTM, CDR2 ANQGSEA. This CDR3 reads CSVYKAGQNYGYTF. The DNA for the CDR3 is TGCAGCGTTTATAAAGCGGGACAAAACTATGGCTACACCTTC.

Written as DNA, the CDR3 is TGTGCCAGCAGTTTTGTAGCGGGGGGTGGCCCGGGACAGGGTTATACGCAGTATTTT. As protein: CASSFVAGGGPGQGYTQYF. The chain carries TRBV27 and TRBJ2-3; a possible D gene is TRBD2 (10 bases). The CDR3 consists of 19 residues. Germline-derived CDR1 and CDR2 are MNHEY and SMNVEV (reference sequence). Trimming stripped 3 bases from V and 7 bases from J, with 29 bases between.

V gene TRBV18 combines with J gene TRBJ1-1; no clear D. In germline, CDR1 is KGHSH, CDR2 LQKENI. Trimming stripped 3 bases from V and 5 bases from J, with 13 bases between. The CDR3 consists of 14 residues. The CDR3 spells CASSPMKGGTEAFF. As DNA, the CDR3 is TGTGCCAGCTCACCTATGAAGGGAGGGACTGAAGCTTTCTTT.

The chain has TRBV29-1 and TRBJ2-5, with D possibly TRBD1 on 6 matching bases. The CDR3 is made up of 12 amino acids. Trimming pared 4 bases from V and 4 bases from J, leaving 10 bases between. Looked up from germline, CDR1 is SQVTM and CDR2 is ANQGSEA. CDR3 nucleotides: TGCAGCGTTGGGGACATGGGAGAGACCCAGTACTTC. Translation gives CSVGDMGETQYF.

This chain joins TRBV2 and TRBJ2-3; TRBD2 aligns across 8 bases. The CDR3 runs 14 residues. CDR1 is SNHLY, CDR2 FYNNEI, per germline. Unmatched junction bases numbered 7, after V lost 4 bases and J lost 7 bases. CDR3 amino acids: CASSVRTSLNTQYF. DNA of the CDR3: TGTGCCAGCAGTGTAAGGACTAGCTTGAATACGCAGTATTTT.

CDR3 nucleotide sequence: TGTGCCAGTAGAATCCCCAACGGGGGAAATGAAAAACTGTTTTTT. This translates into CASRIPNGGNEKLFF. The chain is built from TRBV19 and TRBJ1-4; a possible D gene is TRBD1 (5 bases). The V gene lost 6 bases and the J gene lost 5 bases, with 16 bases spanning the gap. Germline V gene lookup returns CDR1 LNHDA and CDR2 SQIVND (reference sequence). CDR3 length equals 15 residues.

The chain recombines TRBV18 with TRBJ1-6, with 11 bases identical to TRBD1. From germline, CDR1 is KGHSH and CDR2 LQKENI. This CDR3 has 16 amino acids. J was trimmed by 8 bases and V by 3 bases; bases with no gene match: 6. This CDR3 reads CASSPVPGQGDSPLHF. DNA for the CDR3: TGTGCCAGCTCACCGGTACCGGGACAGGGGGATTCACCCCTCCACTTT.

V gene TRBV6-5 combines with J gene TRBJ1-2; tentatively, D is TRBD1 (6 bases). The V and J ends lost 6 bases and 1 base respectively, with 12 bases between them. The germline gives CDR1 MNHEY, CDR2 SVGAGI. The CDR3 loop spans 14 amino acids. The CDR3 nucleotides are TGTGCCAGCAGATGGGGGCAGCTTAACTATGGCTACACCTTC. Protein: CASRWGQLNYGYTF.

The genes are TRBV18 and TRBJ1-1, with TRBD1 matching over 10 bases. V shed 4 bases, J shed 0 bases, and the junction held 8 bases outside the gene matches. Germline V gene data show CDR1 as KGHSH and CDR2 as LQKENI. This CDR3 contains 17 residues. The CDR3 is CASSLRDRGRLNTEAFF. CDR3 nucleotides: TGTGCCAGCTCACTCCGGGACAGGGGCCGACTGAACACTGAAGCTTTCTTT.

V is TRBV19 and J is TRBJ2-5; a weak D match, TRBD2 (6 bases). The CDR3 length is 16 residues. The germline V and J ends were trimmed by 5 bases and 4 bases, with 20 bases remaining between them. Germline lookup yields CDR1 LNHDA and CDR2 SQIVND (reference sequence). CDR3 in amino acids: CASSGQAWGVSETQYF. The DNA of the CDR3 is TGTGCCAGTAGTGGGCAGGCCTGGGGGGTTTCAGAGACCCAGTACTTC.

The genes are TRBV29-1 and TRBJ2-3, with D tentatively TRBD2 (5 bases). This CDR3 comprises 13 residues. V was trimmed by 4 bases and J by 0 bases, leaving 8 bases between them. The germline V gene has CDR1 SQVTM and CDR2 ANQGSEA. Here the CDR3 reads CSVVGSSTDTQYF. DNA of the CDR3: TGCAGCGTTGTAGGGAGTAGCACAGATACGCAGTATTTT.

This chain uses TRBV10-3 with TRBJ1-2; TRBD1 agrees at 8 bases. CDR1 ENHRY and CDR2 SYGVKD come from the germline V gene. With 3 bases clipped from V and 6 bases from J, the junction kept 3 bases outside the gene matches. CDR3 length: 13 amino acids. The CDR3 protein is CAISDGQGNGYTF. Written as DNA, the CDR3 is TGTGCCATCAGTGACGGACAGGGAAATGGCTACACCTTC.

This chain connects TRBV28 to TRBJ2-7; 8 bases fit TRBD1. The germline V gene has CDR1 MDHEN and CDR2 SYDVKM. The CDR3 totals 14 residues. With V trimmed by 6 bases and J by 3 bases, 7 bases remained unmatched. CDR3 DNA: TGTGCCAGCAGCACAGGGGGTAAACACTACGAGCAGTACTTC. Translating it yields CASSTGGKHYEQYF. Supplemented by reference TRBV28 and TRBJ2-7, the full variable domain reads DVKVTQSSRYLVKRTGEKVFLECVQDMDHENMFWYRQDPGLGLRLIYFSYDVKMKEKGDIPEGYSVSREKKERFSLILESASTNQTSMYLCASSTGGKHYEQYFGPGTRLTVT.

The chain combines TRBV12-3 or TRBV12-4 with TRBJ1-1, with D uncertain. The ends were cut back, 0 bases at V and 11 bases at J, with 13 bases in the middle. The CDR3 loop spans 13 amino acids. The CDR3 loop is CASSLAKSSMAFF. The CDR3 region has the DNA TGTGCCAGCAGTTTAGCGAAGTCTAGTATGGCTTTCTTT.

The chain couples TRBV5-4 to TRBJ1-2, with TRBD1 as a possible D gene (5 bases). CDR1 and CDR2 from the germline V gene are SGHNT and YYREEE (reference sequence). Deletions cut 10 bases from V and 5 bases from J, with 18 bases between. The length of the CDR3 is 13 residues. The chain's CDR3 is CAGGDPGHYGYTF. For the CDR3, the DNA is TGTGCCGGAGGGGATCCCGGTCATTATGGCTACACCTTC.